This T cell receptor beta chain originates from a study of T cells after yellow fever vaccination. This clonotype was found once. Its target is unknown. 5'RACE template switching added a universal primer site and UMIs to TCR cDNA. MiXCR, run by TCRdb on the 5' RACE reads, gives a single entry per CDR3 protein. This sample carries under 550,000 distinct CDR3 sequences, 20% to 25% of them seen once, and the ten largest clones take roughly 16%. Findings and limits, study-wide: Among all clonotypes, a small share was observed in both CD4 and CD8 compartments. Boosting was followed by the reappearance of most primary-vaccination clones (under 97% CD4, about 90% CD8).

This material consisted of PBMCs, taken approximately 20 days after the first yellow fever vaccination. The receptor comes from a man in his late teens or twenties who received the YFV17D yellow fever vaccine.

Written as DNA, the CDR3 is TGCGCCAGCAGCCAAGGGCAGGGGATTGAAAAACTGTTTTTT. Translating gives CASSQGQGIEKLFF. The chain links TRBV4-3 to TRBJ1-4; D is possibly TRBD1 (6 bases). The CDR3 consists of 14 residues. Germline CDR1 reads LGHNA; CDR2 reads YSLEER. V was pared by 1 base and J by 7 bases, with 10 bases between.